The T cell receptor (beta chain) described here comes from a study of T cells in Graves' hyperthyroidism and ophthalmopathy. Researchers took RNA transcripts and amplified the TCR beta CDR3 regions from them. The TCR CDR3 was amplified in a first-round RT-PCR using the HTBI primer set. One entry per CDR3 protein, called by TCRdb with MiXCR from the multiplex PCR reads. The table records more than 150,000 distinct CDR3 sequences, 15% to 20% of them present only once. This clonotype was recorded at least ten times. Antigen specificity is unknown. Findings and caveats of the study: With a median lead of around 5.9 months before onset, the model predicted ophthalmopathy.

Diagnoses were established using clinical symptoms, serum thyroxine and TRAb, thyroid ultrasound and orbital computed tomography. Sequencing was performed on blood. The TCR sequence derives from a woman aged 45-59 years with Graves' hyperthyroidism.

The CDR3 coding sequence is TGTGCCAGCTCACCACGGGCAGGAGAAGCTTTCTTT. Translating gives CASSPRAGEAFF. The chain recombines TRBV18 with TRBJ1-1; D call uncertain. The CDR3 contains 12 residues. Germline V gene data show CDR1 as KGHSH and CDR2 as LQKENI. The ends were cut back, 1 base at V and 8 bases at J, with 8 bases in the middle.